This T cell receptor (beta chain) is drawn from a study of OX40 agonist ivuxolimab in advanced cancers. This clone was seen more than once but under ten times. Its specificity is unknown. Sequencing used immunoSEQ multiplex PCR; TCRdb keeps in-frame clones, though not all of them. The data contain about 75,000 clones, about 88% of them singletons. Study-wide results and limits: The specificity for antigen of the expanded peripheral T cells was not determined.

The starting material was CD4+ or CD8+ T cells sorted from blood, obtained in a trial of the OX40 agonist ivuxolimab. The clonotype originates from an adult with an advanced solid tumor such as melanoma, head and neck, liver or kidney cancer.

The CDR3 region is CASSLALGAGQETQYF. In DNA, the CDR3 is TGTGCCAGCAGCTTAGCGCTTGGGGCAGGGCAAGAGACCCAGTACTTC. V and J are TRBV7-2 and TRBJ2-5; maybe TRBD1 (5 bases). CDR3 length: 16 residues. The germline V gene has CDR1 SGHTA and CDR2 FQGNSA. Trimming stripped 0 bases from V and 2 bases from J, with 13 bases between.